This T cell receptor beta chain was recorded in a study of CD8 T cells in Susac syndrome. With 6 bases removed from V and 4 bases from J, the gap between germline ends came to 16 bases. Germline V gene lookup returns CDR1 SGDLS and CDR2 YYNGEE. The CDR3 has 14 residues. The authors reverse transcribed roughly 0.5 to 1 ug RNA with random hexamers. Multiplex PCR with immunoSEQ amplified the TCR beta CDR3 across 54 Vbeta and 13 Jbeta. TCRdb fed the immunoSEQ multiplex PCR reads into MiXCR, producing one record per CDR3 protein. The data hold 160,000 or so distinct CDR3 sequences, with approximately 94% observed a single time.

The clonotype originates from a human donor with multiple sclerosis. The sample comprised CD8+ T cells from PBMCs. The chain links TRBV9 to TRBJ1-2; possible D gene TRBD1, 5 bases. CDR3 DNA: TGTGCCAGCACCGGCGGGGGAGACGGCTATGGCTACACCTTC. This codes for CASTGGGDGYGYTF.